This T cell receptor beta chain was observed in a study of blood T cells in healthy people across ages. This clonotype came up a few times. A sample-barcoded 5' primer and a J-beta primer mix were used in a second PCR of about 7 to 12 cycles. TCRdb reprocessed the 5' RACE reads with MiXCR, giving one entry per CDR3 protein. The sample yields about 1.5 million distinct CDR3 sequences, about 42% seen once. The V gene end was trimmed by 6 bases and the J gene end by 5 bases; junction bases not matched to a gene: 10. The CDR3 covers 15 residues. The germline V gene has CDR1 DFQATT and CDR2 SNEGSKA (reference sequence).

The source material was blood. The V gene is TRBV20-1, the J gene TRBJ2-1, with 10 bases aligning to TRBD2. The receptor's source is a woman between 18 and 30 years old in good health. CDR3: CSATIVAGGHNEQFF. CDR3 nucleotides: TGCAGTGCCACCATAGTAGCGGGAGGTCACAATGAGCAGTTCTTC.